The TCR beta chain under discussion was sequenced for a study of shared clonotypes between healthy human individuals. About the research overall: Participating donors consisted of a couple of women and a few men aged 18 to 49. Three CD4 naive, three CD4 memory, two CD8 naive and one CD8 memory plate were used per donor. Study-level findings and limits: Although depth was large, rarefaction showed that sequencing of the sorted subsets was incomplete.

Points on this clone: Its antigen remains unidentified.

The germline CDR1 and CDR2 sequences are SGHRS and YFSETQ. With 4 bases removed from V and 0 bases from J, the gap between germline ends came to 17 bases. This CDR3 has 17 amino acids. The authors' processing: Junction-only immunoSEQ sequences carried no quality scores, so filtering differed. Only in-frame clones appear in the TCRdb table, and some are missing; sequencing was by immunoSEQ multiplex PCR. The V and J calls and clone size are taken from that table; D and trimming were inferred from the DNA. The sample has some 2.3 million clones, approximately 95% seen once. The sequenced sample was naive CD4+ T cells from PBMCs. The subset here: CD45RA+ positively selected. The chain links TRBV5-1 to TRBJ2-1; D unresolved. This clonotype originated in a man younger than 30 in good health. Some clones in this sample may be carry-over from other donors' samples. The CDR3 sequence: CASSPPRGISSYNEQFF. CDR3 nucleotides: TGCGCCAGCAGCCCCCCACGTGGGATTAGCTCCTACAATGAGCAGTTCTTC.